This record looks at one T cell receptor beta chain sequence and its context. Its target is not known. This sample stems from a study of cytomegalovirus exposure and HLA in healthy donors. Study background: There were tens of millions of unique TCRs (from HLA-typed donors) in an early data release.

Study-level points and caveats: Other equally common chains were less clonally expanded than HLA-associated TCR beta chains, a later analysis showed. Presence/absence analyses assumed roughly uniform sequencing depth across donors, which may not hold. Previously analyzed data showed that most TCR beta V segments were productive at a frequency of about 87% or about 30%.

Primers: 60 Vbeta forward and 13 Jbeta reverse. Produced via immunoSEQ multiplex PCR; TCRdb's table is partial and in-frame only. Among approximately 100,000 clones listed, about 74% were seen once. V gave up 1 base and J gave up 3 bases, with 13 bases separating them. The CDR3 sequence is 15 residues long. Germline V gene sequence: CDR1 SGHVS, CDR2 FNYEAQ. The chain is built from TRBV7-6 and TRBJ2-7, with a tentative D call TRBD2 (5 bases). The receptor's source is a male donor in good health and CMV-seronegative. Sequenced input: PBMCs. CDR3 DNA: TGTGCCAGCAGCTTAGATCCGGGGTCCGACTACGAGCAGTACTTC. It encodes CASSLDPGSDYEQYF.